The next 25 T cell receptor beta chains were all read from a single sample in a study of T cells after yellow fever vaccination. TCRdb processed the 5' RACE reads anew with MiXCR; each CDR3 protein has one entry. The table lists a few hundred thousand distinct CDR3 sequences, approximately 19% of them singletons, with around 17% in the top ten. The sequences come from PBMCs, collected before the yellow fever booster vaccination. The receptors here all came from a man aged 18 to 29 who received the YFV17D yellow fever vaccine.

V is TRBV28 and J is TRBJ2-2; the D is unclear. The length of the CDR3 is 12 residues. Trimming removed 7 bases from V and 5 bases from J, with 8 bases in between. CDR1 and CDR2 (germline): MDHEN, SYDVKM. The CDR3 spells CASNKVTGELFF. CDR3 sequence (DNA): TGTGCCAGCAATAAAGTGACCGGGGAGCTGTTTTTT.

The chain uses TRBV3-1 and TRBJ2-1; 10 bases fit TRBD2. CDR1 is LGHDT and CDR2 is YNNKEL in the germline V gene (reference sequence). The V and J ends lost 0 bases and 5 bases, in that order; junction bases with no gene match: 10. The CDR3 has 18 residues. This CDR3 is CASSQDLGVGLADNEQFF. CDR3 nucleotide sequence: TGTGCCAGCAGCCAAGATCTTGGTGTCGGACTAGCGGACAATGAGCAGTTCTTC.

V gene TRBV28 combines with J gene TRBJ1-2; no reliable D call. This CDR3 has 15 residues. V was clipped by 4 bases and J by 3 bases, with 15 bases between them. Germline V gives CDR1 MDHEN, CDR2 SYDVKM. CDR3 in amino acids: CASSSRVGRYYGYTF. CDR3 nucleotide sequence: TGTGCCAGCAGTTCCCGGGTCGGCCGCTACTATGGCTACACCTTC.

The V gene is TRBV7-2, the J gene TRBJ1-6; D call uncertain. The CDR3 extends over 11 amino acids. Trimming cost V 5 bases and J 8 bases, with 4 bases left between them. Germline V lookup: CDR1 SGHTA, CDR2 FQGNSA. The CDR3 protein is CASSADSPLHF. CDR3 sequence (DNA): TGTGCCAGCAGCGCCGATTCACCCCTCCACTTT.

This clonotype has just a few counts. The V gene is TRBV20-1, the J gene TRBJ2-7; D remains ambiguous. Germline loops: CDR1 DFQATT, CDR2 SNEGSKA (reference sequence). V shed 0 bases and J shed 6 bases, with 18 bases lying between them. The CDR3 has 15 residues. The CDR3 reads CSARDPRLPWREQYF. CDR3 DNA: TGCAGTGCTAGAGATCCCCGGCTGCCGTGGCGCGAGCAGTACTTC.

This clonotype was counted between two and nine times. The V call is TRBV7-2, the J call TRBJ2-2; 8 positions agree with TRBD2. Germline V gives CDR1 SGHTA, CDR2 FQGNSA. This CDR3 region has 14 residues. V was pared by 3 bases and J by 5 bases, with 2 bases of the junction left unmatched. The CDR3 nucleotides read TGTGCCAGCAGCTTTAGCGGGGCGACCGGGGAGCTGTTTTTT. Residues: CASSFSGATGELFF.

This clonotype was found a few times. The chain uses TRBV11-2 and TRBJ2-7, with TRBD2 as a possible D gene (6 bases). The germline gives CDR1 SGHAT, CDR2 FQNNGV. V was shortened by 7 bases and J by 4 bases, with 23 bases between the two germline ends. The CDR3 runs 16 residues. CDR3 sequence reads: CASTEGRGLQRYEQYF. As DNA, the CDR3 is TGTGCCAGCACCGAAGGCCGGGGACTTCAAAGGTACGAGCAGTACTTC.

This chain links TRBV6-2 or TRBV6-3 with TRBJ2-1; 8 nucleotides agree with TRBD1. CDR1 is MNHEY, CDR2 SVGEGT, per germline. Trimming removed 6 bases from V and 3 bases from J; junction bases left unmatched: 4. The CDR3 extends over 14 amino acids. The CDR3 reads CASSSDRDYNEQFF. The CDR3 DNA reads as TGTGCCAGCAGCTCGGACAGGGACTACAATGAGCAGTTCTTC.

This clonotype was recorded a few times. This sequence joins TRBV7-2 and TRBJ2-3, with a tentative D call TRBD1 (7 bases). Germline V gene sequence: CDR1 SGHTA, CDR2 FQGNSA. The V end was cut by 0 bases, the J end by 5 bases, with 12 bases between. The CDR3 length is 15 residues. For the CDR3, the DNA is TGTGCCAGCAGCTTAGCGCGACAGGGAGGAGATACGCAGTATTTT. Translated: CASSLARQGGDTQYF.

In this sample, this clonotype turned up a few times. This chain connects TRBV12-3 or TRBV12-4 to TRBJ1-5; D is perhaps TRBD1 (6 bases). The ends were cut back, 6 bases at V and 0 bases at J, with 9 bases in the middle. The CDR3 runs 14 residues. The CDR3 nucleotides read TGTGCCAGCAGCGGACAGTATAGCAATCAGCCCCAGCATTTT. This sequence encodes CASSGQYSNQPQHF.

This clonotype showed up just a few times. The chain couples TRBV5-1 to TRBJ2-6; 7 nucleotides line up with TRBD1. V lost 4 bases and J lost 3; bases outside the gene matches: 4. Germline-derived CDR1 and CDR2 are SGHRS and YFSETQ. CDR3 length equals 15 residues. The chain's CDR3 is CASSGQGVGANVLTF. The CDR3 DNA is TGCGCCAGCAGCGGCCAGGGGGTTGGGGCCAACGTCCTGACTTTC. Drawing the rest from reference TRBV5-1 and TRBJ2-6, the complete variable domain is KAGVTQTPRYLIKTRGQQVTLSCSPISGHRSVSWYQQTPGQGLQFLFEYFSETQRNKGNFPGRFSGRQFSNSRSEMNVSTLELGDSALYLCASSGQGVGANVLTFGAGSRLTVL.

The chain recombines TRBV7-3 with TRBJ2-1, with D possibly called TRBD1 or TRBD2 (6 bases each). The CDR3 totals 16 residues. Germline CDR1 SGHTA, CDR2 FQGTGA. V was clipped by 6 bases and J by 0 bases, with 15 bases between them. The CDR3 spells CASSRYGGSSYNEQFF. CDR3 bases: TGTGCCAGCAGTCGTTACGGGGGCAGCTCCTACAATGAGCAGTTCTTC.

This chain links TRBV12-3 or TRBV12-4 with TRBJ2-7; unclear D gene. CDR3 size: 12 residues. The V end lost 5 bases, the J end lost 4 bases, and 9 bases lay between the germline ends. The chain's CDR3 is CASSGQRYEQYF. The CDR3 bases are TGTGCCAGCAGTGGCCAGAGATACGAGCAGTACTTC.

The CDR3 spells CASSFATRQGLLVNTEAFF. The CDR3 region has the DNA TGTGCCAGCAGCTTCGCTACCCGACAGGGATTACTGGTGAACACTGAAGCTTTCTTT. V is TRBV7-2 and J is TRBJ1-1, with 7 positions matching TRBD1. Germline CDR1 is SGHTA and CDR2 is FQGNSA. The CDR3 loop spans 19 amino acids. The V and J ends lost 3 bases and 0 bases, in that order; junction bases with no gene match: 16. Drawing the rest from reference TRBV7-2 and TRBJ1-1, the complete variable domain is GAGVSQSPSNKVTEKGKDVELRCDPISGHTALYWYRQSLGQGLEFLIYFQGNSAPDKSGLPSDRFSAERTGGSVSTLTIQRTQQEDSAVYLCASSFATRQGLLVNTEAFFGQGTRLTVV.

The rearrangement joins TRBV20-1 to TRBJ1-1; tentative D call: TRBD1 (6 bases). CDR1 and CDR2 (germline): DFQATT, SNEGSKA (reference sequence). The CDR3 is 14 amino acids. Trimming pared 5 bases from V and 7 bases from J, leaving 20 bases between. CDR3 in amino acids: CSASAPGGQVEAFF. CDR3 coding DNA: TGCAGTGCTTCGGCCCCCGGGGGGCAGGTTGAAGCTTTCTTT.

The CDR3 region has the DNA TGTGCCAGCAGCCCGAAGACCCGGGATACGCAGTATTTT. Amino acid sequence: CASSPKTRDTQYF. This chain connects TRBV5-6 to TRBJ2-3, with D hard to call. Trimming shortened V by 4 bases and J by 6 bases, and 12 bases separated the two germline ends. Germline CDR1 and CDR2: SGHDT and YYEEEE. This CDR3 comprises 13 residues. Full variable domain (missing parts from reference TRBV5-6 and TRBJ2-3): DAGVTQSPTHLIKTRGQQVTLRCSPKSGHDTVSWYQQALGQGPQFIFQYYEEEERQRGNFPDRFSGHQFPNYSSELNVNALLLGDSALYLCASSPKTRDTQYFGPGTRLTVL.

The chain is built from TRBV5-6 and TRBJ2-7; 9 bases match TRBD2. The CDR3 spans 15 residues. With 0 bases clipped from V and 4 bases from J, the junction kept 5 bases outside the gene matches. The germline V gene has CDR1 SGHDT and CDR2 YYEEEE. The CDR3 sequence: CASSLGGGAEYEQYF. The CDR3, as DNA: TGTGCCAGCAGCTTGGGCGGGGGGGCTGAATACGAGCAGTACTTC.

In this sample, this clonotype turned up a few times. This sequence joins TRBV20-1 and TRBJ2-1; 8 positions agree with TRBD2. The germline V gene has CDR1 DFQATT and CDR2 SNEGSKA (reference sequence). This CDR3 has 12 residues. DNA of the CDR3: TGCAGGGGGGAAGCGGGGGCGAATGAGCAGTTCTTC. Residues: CRGEAGANEQFF.

This clonotype has only a few counts. V gene TRBV4-1 combines with J gene TRBJ2-5, with D unresolved. Trimming cost V 0 bases and J 5 bases, with 4 bases left between them. Germline CDR1 and CDR2: MGHRA and YSYEKL. The CDR3 runs to 12 residues. In DNA, the CDR3 is TGCGCCAGCAGCCAAGATCACGAGACCCAGTACTTC. As protein: CASSQDHETQYF.

This clonotype was counted a few times. The rearrangement uses TRBV7-9 and TRBJ1-5, with D possibly being TRBD1 (6 bases). Germline V gene sequence: CDR1 SEHNR, CDR2 FQNEAQ (reference sequence). Between the trimmed V and J ends, which lost 8 bases and 2 bases, there was a span of 22 bases. CDR3 length equals 17 residues. The CDR3 spells CASAPPSGEGGNQPQHF. CDR3 bases: TGTGCCAGCGCCCCTCCCTCAGGGGAAGGGGGCAATCAGCCCCAGCATTTT.

In this sample, this clonotype turned up a few times. This sequence joins TRBV4-1 and TRBJ2-2, with 11 bases matching TRBD2. CDR3 size: 18 residues. J lost 2 bases, V lost 1 base, and 6 bases had no gene match. The germline CDR1 and CDR2 sequences are MGHRA and YSYEKL. The CDR3 is CASSQVPGTSGNTGELFF. CDR3 nucleotide sequence: TGCGCCAGCAGCCAAGTCCCCGGGACTAGCGGTAACACCGGGGAGCTGTTTTTT.

Regarding this clonotype: A much larger clonotype is one base distant, so this may be a read error. The chain combines TRBV2 with TRBJ1-2; D is ambiguous. V shed 1 base and J shed 4 bases, with 7 bases lying between them. The CDR3 sequence is 13 residues long. Per the germline V gene, CDR1 is SNHLY and CDR2 is FYNNEI. CDR3 sequence (DNA): TGTGCCAGCAGTGAAGGGCAGTTCTATGGCTACACCTTC. Protein: CASSEGQFYGYTF.

V gene TRBV4-3 combines with J gene TRBJ2-1, with 10 nucleotides matching TRBD2. Germline CDR1 and CDR2: LGHNA and YSLEER. After removal of 1 base from V and 5 bases from J, the junction contained 5 bases not matched to a gene. The CDR3 length is 16 residues. CDR3 region: CASSQVLLAGHNEQFF. CDR3 sequence (DNA): TGCGCCAGCAGCCAAGTATTACTAGCGGGGCACAATGAGCAGTTCTTC.

This clonotype was counted only a few times. The gene calls are TRBV15 and TRBJ2-2; the D is unclear. This CDR3 has 17 residues. The V end lost 1 base, the J end lost 2 bases, and 14 bases lay between the germline ends. Germline CDR1 and CDR2: LNHNV and YYDKDF (reference sequence). CDR3 residues: CATSRGLRTGNTGELFF. CDR3 nucleotides: TGTGCCACCAGCAGAGGGCTCAGGACGGGTAACACCGGGGAGCTGTTTTTT.

The chain links TRBV4-3 to TRBJ1-2; D gene unclear. The CDR3 totals 15 residues. The germline CDR1 and CDR2 sequences are LGHNA and YSLEER. Deletions cut 0 bases from V and 0 bases from J, with 8 bases between. CDR3 bases: TGCGCCAGCAGCCAAGAACGATGGGCTAACTATGGCTACACCTTC. It is translated as CASSQERWANYGYTF.